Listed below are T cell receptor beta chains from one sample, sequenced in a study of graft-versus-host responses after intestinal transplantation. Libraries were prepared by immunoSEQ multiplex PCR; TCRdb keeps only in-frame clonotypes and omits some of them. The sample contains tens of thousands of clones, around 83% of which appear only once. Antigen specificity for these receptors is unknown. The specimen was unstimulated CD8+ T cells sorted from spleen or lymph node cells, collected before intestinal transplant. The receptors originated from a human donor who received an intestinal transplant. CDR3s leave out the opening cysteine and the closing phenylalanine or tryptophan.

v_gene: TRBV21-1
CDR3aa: ASSKRPCEGSYEQY

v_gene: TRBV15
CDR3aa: ATSRVETGGHEQY

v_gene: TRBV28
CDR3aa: ASSLRLAGDSGELF

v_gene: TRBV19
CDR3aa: ASSRPYGDTEAF

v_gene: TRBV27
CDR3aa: ASSPQGPGSPLH

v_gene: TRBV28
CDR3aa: ASRIGLAGAYNEQF

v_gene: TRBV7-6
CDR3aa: ASSLDRPTDEQY

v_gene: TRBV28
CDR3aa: ASSLGTANYGYT

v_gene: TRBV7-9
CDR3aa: ASSLKGDGYT

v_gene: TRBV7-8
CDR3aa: ASSFSRGLQPQH

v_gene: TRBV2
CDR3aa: ARWGQVYEQY

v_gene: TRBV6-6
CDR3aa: ASSYNGGGNTEAF

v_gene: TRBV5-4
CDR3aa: ASSWGTGPDNEQF

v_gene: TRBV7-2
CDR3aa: ASSLQLGDETQY

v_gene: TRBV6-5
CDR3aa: ASSWGTAPTNEKLF

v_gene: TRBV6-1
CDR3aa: ASSTGQGAFGEQF

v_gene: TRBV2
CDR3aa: ASWEGSNTGELF

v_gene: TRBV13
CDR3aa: ASRDRGGDTQY

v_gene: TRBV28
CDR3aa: ASSRAGLKETQY

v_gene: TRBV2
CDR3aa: ASSEALQGGGDTQY

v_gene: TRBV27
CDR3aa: ASSWTSLINELI

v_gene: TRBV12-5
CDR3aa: ASGLGGGVVQETQY

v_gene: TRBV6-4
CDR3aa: ASSDSRWGGAAKNIQY

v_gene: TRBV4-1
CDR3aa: ASSQTGTGVHEQY

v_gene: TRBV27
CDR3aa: ASSQLAGGVNEQF

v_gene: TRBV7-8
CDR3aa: ASSPRTLEDYGYT

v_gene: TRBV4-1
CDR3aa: ASSQDGDWGQPQH

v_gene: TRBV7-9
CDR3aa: ASSWGEETQY

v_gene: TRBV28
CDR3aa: ASSSPHSRDRGPSYTGELF

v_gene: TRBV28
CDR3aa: ASSLLAGGKYEQY

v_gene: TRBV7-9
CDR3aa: ASSPYHRDPNSPLH

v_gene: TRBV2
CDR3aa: ASSAGNNEQF

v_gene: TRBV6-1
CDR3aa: ASSELKAGVDYEQY

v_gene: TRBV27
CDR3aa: ASSPFRGLSNYGYT

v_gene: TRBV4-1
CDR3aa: ASSRGQGSQPQH

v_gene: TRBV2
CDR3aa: ASSEAGEGREQY

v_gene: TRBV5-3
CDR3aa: ARSLRDRGFDTQY

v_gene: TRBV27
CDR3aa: ASSLMGQGVSSSYNEQF

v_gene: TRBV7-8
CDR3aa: ASSLSDRGFPYEQY

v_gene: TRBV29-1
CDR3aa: SVAAGVMADTQY

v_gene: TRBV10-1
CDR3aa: ASPGTSGIGELF

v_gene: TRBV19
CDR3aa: ASRKGQGGNTGELF

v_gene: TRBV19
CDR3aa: ASSTGTYSNQPQH